Below, 6 T cell receptor beta chains from the same sample are listed, as sequenced in a study of CD8 T cells in Susac syndrome. With random hexamers, 0.5 to 1 ug RNA was reverse transcribed. Via MiXCR, TCRdb re-called the immunoSEQ multiplex PCR reads, giving one row per CDR3 protein. The sample holds about 94,000 distinct CDR3 sequences, about 94% seen once. Sequencing used CD4+ T cells from PBMCs. The receptors were gathered from a human donor with Susac syndrome.

CDR3 sequence: CASSGETNEKLFF. CDR3 DNA: TGCGCCAGCAGTGGAGAGACTAATGAAAAACTGTTTTTT. This chain joins TRBV5-1 and TRBJ1-4; the D is unclear. From germline, CDR1 is SGHRS and CDR2 YFSETQ. V lost 5 bases and J lost 2, with 7 bases in between. This CDR3 region has 13 residues.

The V and J genes are TRBV7-2 and TRBJ1-1; TRBD1 matches 8 bases. The CDR3 spans 16 residues. Germline CDR1 is SGHTA and CDR2 is FQGNSA. V was pared by 5 bases and J by 5 bases, with 13 bases of the junction left unmatched. CDR3 residues: CASSPSRTGLGTEAFF. For the CDR3, the DNA is TGTGCCAGCAGCCCCTCGAGGACAGGGTTGGGTACTGAAGCTTTCTTT.

This chain links TRBV10-3 with TRBJ1-2, with 7 bases lining up with TRBD1. V was clipped by 10 bases and J by 5 bases; unmatched bases: 7. Germline CDR1 and CDR2: ENHRY and SYGVKD. The CDR3 runs to 12 residues. The DNA for the CDR3 is TGTGCCACCACTGGACAGGCGTATGGCTACACCTTC. Its protein product is CATTGQAYGYTF.

The V and J genes are TRBV12-5 and TRBJ2-1; D unresolved. The germline V gene encodes CDR1 LGHNT and CDR2 FRNRAP. V was trimmed by 5 bases and J by 10 bases, leaving 15 bases between them. The CDR3 is made up of 13 amino acids. The CDR3 nucleotides read TGTGCTAGTGGTGTCTCCCCGGGCACAGAGCAGTTCTTC. Residues: CASGVSPGTEQFF.

V usage is TRBV4-3 and J usage is TRBJ1-6, with 9 positions matching TRBD1. This CDR3 contains 17 residues. CDR1 is LGHNA and CDR2 is YSLEER in the germline V gene. V trimming: 0 bases; J trimming: 7 bases; junction bases outside the gene matches: 7. The CDR3 region has the DNA TGCGCCAGCAGCCAAGATATGACAGGGGGGGCGAATTCACCCCTCCACTTT. This encodes CASSQDMTGGANSPLHF.

The V and J genes are TRBV7-8 and TRBJ2-7; no clear D gene. The CDR3 spans 13 residues. Trimming left V 5 bases short and J 3 bases short, with 11 bases between. Per the germline V gene, CDR1 is SGHVS and CDR2 is FQNEAQ. This CDR3 is CASSPLGLYEQYF. The CDR3 region has the DNA TGTGCCAGCAGCCCGTTGGGCCTCTACGAGCAGTACTTC.